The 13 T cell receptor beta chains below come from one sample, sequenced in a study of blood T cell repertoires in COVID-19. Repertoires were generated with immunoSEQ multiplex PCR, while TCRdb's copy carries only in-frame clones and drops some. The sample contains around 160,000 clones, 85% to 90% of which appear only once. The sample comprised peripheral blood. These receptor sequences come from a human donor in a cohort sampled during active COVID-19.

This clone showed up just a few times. CDR3 nucleotide sequence: TGTGCCAGCAGTGATCCAGGGATGGGTCAGCCCCAGCATTTT. This translates into CASSDPGMGQPQHF. The J gene is TRBJ1-5, the V gene TRBV6-2 or TRBV6-3, with D maybe TRBD1 (5 bases). The germline V gene encodes CDR1 MNHEY and CDR2 SVGEGT. CDR3 size: 14 residues. V was trimmed by 5 bases and J by 6 bases, leaving 14 bases between them.

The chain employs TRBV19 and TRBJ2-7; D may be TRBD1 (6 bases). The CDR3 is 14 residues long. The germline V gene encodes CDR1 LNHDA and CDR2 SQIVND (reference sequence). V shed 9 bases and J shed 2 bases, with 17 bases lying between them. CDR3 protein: CASRWGQGPYEQYF. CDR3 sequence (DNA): TGTGCCAGCAGGTGGGGGCAGGGTCCCTACGAGCAGTACTTC.

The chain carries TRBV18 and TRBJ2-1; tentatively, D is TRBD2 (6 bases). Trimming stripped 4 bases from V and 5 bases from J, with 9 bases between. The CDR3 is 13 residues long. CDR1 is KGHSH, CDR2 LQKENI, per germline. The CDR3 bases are TGTGCCAGCTCACAGGGACTCAACAATGAGCAGTTCTTC. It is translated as CASSQGLNNEQFF.

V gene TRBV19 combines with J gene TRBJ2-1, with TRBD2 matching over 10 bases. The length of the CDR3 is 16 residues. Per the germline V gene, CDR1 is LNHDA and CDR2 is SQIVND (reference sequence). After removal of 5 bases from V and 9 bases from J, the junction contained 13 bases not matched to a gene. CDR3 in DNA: TGTGCCAGTAGTCTTATTTCTAGCGGGAGAACGGGTGAGCAGTTCTTC. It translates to CASSLISSGRTGEQFF.

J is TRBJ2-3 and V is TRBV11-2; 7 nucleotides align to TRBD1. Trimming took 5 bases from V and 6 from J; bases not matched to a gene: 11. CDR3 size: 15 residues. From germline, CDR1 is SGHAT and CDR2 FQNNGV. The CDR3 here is CASSIRQGPRDTQYF. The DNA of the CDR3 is TGTGCCAGCAGCATCAGACAGGGCCCCAGGGATACGCAGTATTTT. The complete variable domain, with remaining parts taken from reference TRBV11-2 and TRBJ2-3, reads EAGVAQSPRYKIIEKRQSVAFWCNPISGHATLYWYQQILGQGPKLLIQFQNNGVVDDSQLPKDRFSAERLKGVDSTLKIQPAKLEDSAVYLCASSIRQGPRDTQYFGPGTRLTVL.

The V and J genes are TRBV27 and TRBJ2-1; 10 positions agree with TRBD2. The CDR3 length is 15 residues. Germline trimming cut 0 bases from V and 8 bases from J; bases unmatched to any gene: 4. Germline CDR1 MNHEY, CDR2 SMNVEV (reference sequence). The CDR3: CASSLSWLAGDEQFF. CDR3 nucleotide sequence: TGTGCCAGCAGTTTATCGTGGCTAGCGGGAGATGAGCAGTTCTTC.

The DNA of the CDR3 is TGTGCCAGCAGTGAAGCGCGAGGCTCCCAGCCCCAGCATTTT. Encoded protein: CASSEARGSQPQHF. This rearrangement joins TRBV6-1 to TRBJ1-5, with unresolved D. Germline lookup yields CDR1 MNHNS and CDR2 SASEGT. Trimming took 0 bases from V and 7 from J, leaving 10 bases between them. The CDR3 length is 14 residues.

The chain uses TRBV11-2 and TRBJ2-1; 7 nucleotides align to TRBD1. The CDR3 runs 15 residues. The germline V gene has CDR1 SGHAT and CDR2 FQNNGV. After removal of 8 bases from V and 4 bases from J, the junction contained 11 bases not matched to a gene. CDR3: CASGPTGTIYNEQFF. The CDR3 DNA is TGTGCCAGCGGGCCGACAGGGACGATATACAATGAGCAGTTCTTC.

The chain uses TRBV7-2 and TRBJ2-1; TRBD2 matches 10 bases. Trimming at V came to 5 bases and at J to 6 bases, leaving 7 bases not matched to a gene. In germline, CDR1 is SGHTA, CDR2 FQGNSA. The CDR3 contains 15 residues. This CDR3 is CASSVLAGVGNEQFF. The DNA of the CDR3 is TGTGCCAGCAGCGTCCTAGCGGGAGTTGGCAATGAGCAGTTCTTC.

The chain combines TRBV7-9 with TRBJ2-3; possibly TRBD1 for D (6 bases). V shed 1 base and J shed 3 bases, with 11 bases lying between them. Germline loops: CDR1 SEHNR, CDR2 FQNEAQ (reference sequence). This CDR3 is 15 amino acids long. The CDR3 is CASSLEGVSTDTQYF. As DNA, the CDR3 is TGTGCCAGCAGCTTAGAGGGGGTATCGACAGATACGCAGTATTTT.

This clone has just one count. The CDR3 coding sequence is TGTGCCACCACAGGGGGACGCTCCTATAATTCACCCCTCCACTTT. It yields the protein CATTGGRSYNSPLHF. The chain joins TRBV5-8 to TRBJ1-6, with 8 bases that match TRBD1. J lost 0 bases, V lost 9 bases, and 5 bases had no gene match. From germline, CDR1 is SGHTS and CDR2 YDEGEE. The CDR3 has 15 residues.

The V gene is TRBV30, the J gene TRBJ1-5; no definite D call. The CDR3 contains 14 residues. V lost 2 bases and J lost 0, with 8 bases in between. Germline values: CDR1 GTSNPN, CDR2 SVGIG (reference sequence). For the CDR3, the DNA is TGTGCCTGGAGTCGGTTAAATAGCAATCAGCCCCAGCATTTT. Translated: CAWSRLNSNQPQHF.

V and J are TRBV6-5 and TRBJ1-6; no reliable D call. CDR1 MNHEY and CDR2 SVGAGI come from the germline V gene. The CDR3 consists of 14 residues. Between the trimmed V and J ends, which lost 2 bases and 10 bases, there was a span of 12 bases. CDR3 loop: CASSYGLEGSPLHF. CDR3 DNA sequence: TGTGCCAGCAGTTACGGGTTGGAGGGATCACCCCTCCACTTT.